This T cell receptor (beta chain) was captured by sequencing in a study of blood T cell repertoires in COVID-19. Study details: T cells, B-cell-depleted T cells, or PBMCs provided the cDNA or gDNA that served as material.

Germline V lookup: CDR1 KGHSH, CDR2 LQKENI. The CDR3 has 16 residues. With 5 bases clipped from V and 4 bases from J, the junction kept 6 bases outside the gene matches. Methods used by the authors: Estimated nucleated cell counts came from reference gene primer amplification. Using immunoSEQ multiplex PCR, the repertoire was profiled, and TCRdb retains in-frame clones only, with some absent. V, J and clone size were drawn from that table, and D and trimming were deduced from the DNA. Of some 250,000 clones detected, 65% to 85% appear once; the ten largest clones hold about 4.4%. The sequence was collected from a man aged 45-65 years with active or convalescent COVID-19. This rearrangement joins TRBV18 to TRBJ1-6, with TRBD1 matching 9 bases. Sequencing was done on a sample of peripheral blood. DNA for the CDR3: TGTGCCAGCTCAATGGGACAGGGAATGTATAATTCACCCCTCCACTTT. It specifies CASSMGQGMYNSPLHF.